This TCR beta chain was recorded in a study of cytomegalovirus exposure and HLA in healthy donors. Although they were nominally healthy when sampled, donors likely had unrecorded immune exposures. PCR primers comprised 60 Vbeta and 13 Jbeta primers. Repertoires were generated with immunoSEQ multiplex PCR, while TCRdb's copy carries only in-frame clones and drops some. The sample contains some 170,000 clones, around four fifths of which appear only once. The TCR sequence derives from a woman aged 45-65 years in good health and CMV-seronegative. Sequenced material: PBMCs.

Here the CDR3 DNA reads TGTGCCAGCAGTCCACAGCTACGCAACTATGGCTACACCTTC. Its protein is CASSPQLRNYGYTF. V usage is TRBV28 and J usage is TRBJ1-2; D not resolved. This CDR3 is built from 14 residues. CDR1 MDHEN and CDR2 SYDVKM come from the germline V gene. Deletions cut 5 bases from V and 2 bases from J, with 12 bases between.